This T cell receptor (beta chain) was identified in a study of cytomegalovirus exposure and HLA in healthy donors. This CDR3 has 14 residues. Looked up from germline, CDR1 is LNHDA and CDR2 is SQIVND (reference sequence). With V trimmed by 3 bases and J by 10 bases, 6 bases remained unmatched. This clone appeared a single time. Its antigen is not identified. Study findings and constraints: Earlier analysis found most TCR beta V segments productive about 90% or about 30% of the time.

PCR amplification relied on 60 Vbeta primers (plus 13 Jbeta primers). Sequencing was performed with immunoSEQ multiplex PCR; in TCRdb, only in-frame clones are kept and a portion is missing. The profile shows about 140,000 clones, roughly 77% of them singletons. The source material was PBMCs. The chain couples TRBV19 to TRBJ1-6; 7 bases line up with TRBD1. The TCR originated in a female donor in good health and CMV-seronegative. This CDR3 reads CASSMGRGLSPLHF. The CDR3 nucleotides read TGTGCCAGTAGTATGGGCAGGGGGTTATCACCCCTCCACTTT.